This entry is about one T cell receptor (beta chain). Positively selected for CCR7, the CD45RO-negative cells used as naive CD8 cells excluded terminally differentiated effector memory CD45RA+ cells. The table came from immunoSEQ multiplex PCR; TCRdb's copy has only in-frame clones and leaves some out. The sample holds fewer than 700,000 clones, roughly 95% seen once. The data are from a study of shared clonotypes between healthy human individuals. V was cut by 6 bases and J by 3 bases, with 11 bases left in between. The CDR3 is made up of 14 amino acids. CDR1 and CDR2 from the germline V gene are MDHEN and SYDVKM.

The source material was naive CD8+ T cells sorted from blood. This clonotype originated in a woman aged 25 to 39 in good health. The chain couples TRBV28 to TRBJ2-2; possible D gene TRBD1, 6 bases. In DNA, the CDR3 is TGTGCCAGCAGCCTTACAGGGCACACCGGGGAGCTGTTTTTT. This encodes CASSLTGHTGELFF.